These 6 T cell receptor beta chains were sequenced from one sample in a study of blood T cell repertoires in COVID-19 (TCRdb year 2020). Library construction relied on the immunoSEQ multiplex PCR assay. The clones in this table, taken by TCRdb from immuneACCESS, are in-frame only. Not every clone is retained; where verified, under half of the shortfall comes from an unresolved V gene, and the cause of the rest is unknown. The sample contains a few hundred thousand clones, more than 80% of them found a single time. 0.95% to 1.1% of the sample is in the top ten clones. The sequencing sample was made of PBMCs or T cells enriched from blood (not recorded which). The source of these receptors is a man between 18 and 35 years old who had recovered from COVID-19.

CDR3 protein: CASSPDRSYNEQFF. DNA for the CDR3: TGCGCCAGCAGCCCTGACAGATCCTACAATGAGCAGTTCTTC. The chain has TRBV4-3 and TRBJ2-1, with a possible D match to TRBD1 (5 bases). V shed 4 bases and J shed 1 base, with 8 bases lying between them. Germline V gene data show CDR1 as LGHNA and CDR2 as YSLEER. The CDR3 length is 14 residues.

The rearrangement links TRBV30 to TRBJ2-2; D gene ambiguous. The CDR3 runs 14 residues. Trimming removed 2 bases at V and 5 bases at J, with 12 bases between. In germline, CDR1 is GTSNPN, CDR2 SVGIG (reference sequence). The CDR3 sequence is CAWSPLAATGELFF. CDR3 in DNA: TGTGCCTGGAGTCCTCTTGCGGCGACCGGGGAGCTGTTTTTT.

The V gene is TRBV7-2, the J gene TRBJ1-5; D is perhaps TRBD1 (5 bases). The CDR3 is 14 amino acids. Germline V gene sequence: CDR1 SGHTA, CDR2 FQGNSA. Trimming left V 1 base short and J 7 bases short, with 11 bases between. CDR3 sequence: CASSLGVGGQPQHF. The CDR3 DNA follows: TGTGCCAGCAGCTTAGGGGTGGGGGGGCAGCCCCAGCATTTT.

The V and J genes are TRBV7-9 and TRBJ2-3; no firm D call. V lost 7 bases, J lost 0 bases, and 8 bases lay in between. The CDR3 contains 13 residues. Germline lookup yields CDR1 SEHNR and CDR2 FQNEAQ (reference sequence). The CDR3 DNA is TGTGCCAGCAACACCATTAGCACAGATACGCAGTATTTT. This translates into CASNTISTDTQYF.

V is TRBV13 and J is TRBJ1-6, with 9 bases that match TRBD1. There are 15 residues in the CDR3. Germline V gene sequence: CDR1 PRHDT, CDR2 FYEKMQ (reference sequence). J lost 7 bases, V lost 2 bases, and 3 bases had no gene match. This CDR3 reads CASSLRDRANSPLHF. The CDR3 DNA reads as TGTGCCAGCAGCTTAAGGGACAGGGCAAATTCACCCCTCCACTTT. The entire variable domain, with the rest obtained from reference TRBV13 and TRBJ1-6, is as follows: AAGVIQSPRHLIKEKRETATLKCYPIPRHDTVYWYQQGPGQDPQFLISFYEKMQSDKGSIPDRFSAQQFSDYHSELNMSSLELGDSALYFCASSLRDRANSPLHFGNGTRLTVT.

The gene calls are TRBV19 and TRBJ1-5, with a weak D call TRBD1 (6 bases). Trimming shortened V by 3 bases and J by 3 bases, and 9 bases separated the two germline ends. CDR1 LNHDA and CDR2 SQIVND come from the germline V gene (reference sequence). The CDR3 runs to 14 residues. The DNA of the CDR3 is TGTGCCAGTAGTATCGGGACACACAATCAGCCCCAGCATTTT. Protein: CASSIGTHNQPQHF. The full variable domain, its missing parts supplied by reference TRBV19 and TRBJ1-5, is DGGITQSPKYLFRKEGQNVTLSCEQNLNHDAMYWYRQDPGQGLRLIYYSQIVNDFQKGDIAEGYSVSREKKESFPLTVTSAQKNPTAFYLCASSIGTHNQPQHFGDGTRLSIL.